This T cell receptor beta chain was obtained from a study of blood T cells in healthy people across ages. Overall study context: Per every two T cells, about one barcoded beta molecule was captured by template switching. Study-wide results and caveats: With age, beta diversity per million T cells declined roughly linearly, significantly by 35 to 40. The study lacked donor CMV status, which possibly confounded expanded clonotype changes.

Of note for this clonotype: The antigen is unknown.

Germline trimming cut 0 bases from V and 2 bases from J; bases unmatched to any gene: 4. CDR1 and CDR2 (germline): DFQATT, SNEGSKA (reference sequence). CDR3 length equals 16 residues. PCR was performed a second time for roughly 6 to 12 cycles using a sample-barcoded 5' primer and a J-beta primer mix. TCRdb re-called the 5' RACE reads through MiXCR, storing one row per CDR3 protein. The table includes around 900,000 distinct CDR3 sequences, roughly half detected once. Total RNA was extracted at no less than 6 micrograms per sample. This TCR came from an older woman in good health. The V gene is TRBV20-1, the J gene TRBJ1-5; 10 nucleotides line up with TRBD1. The sequencing sample was made of blood. For the CDR3, the DNA is TGCAGTGCTAGAGATATTGGGACAGGGGGCAATCAGCCCCAGCATTTT. Its translation is CSARDIGTGGNQPQHF.